Below, 13 T cell receptor beta chains from the same sample are listed, as sequenced in a study of beta chain features in type 1 diabetes. Findings and caveats of the study: The study found moderately but significantly shorter TCRB CDR3s in all four CD4+ subsets of Type 1 diabetes patients.

Since all of the isolated RNA was reverse transcribed, expressed TCRB transcripts were what got sequenced. Sequenced by immunoSEQ multiplex PCR; TCRdb stores in-frame clones only, minus some. The sample lists 300,000 to 400,000 clones, roughly 8.8% occurring once. Which antigens these TCRs recognize remains unknown. The sequenced sample consisted of central memory CD4+ T cells from blood. The origin of the receptors is a man aged 25 to 45 with type 1 diabetes.

The chain joins TRBV21-1 to TRBJ2-7; the table gives TRBD1 as D, unverified against the DNA. TRBV21-1 is designated a pseudogene. The CDR3 contains 12 residues. This CDR3 is CASSETRDEQYF. In DNA, the CDR3 is TGTGCCAGCAGCGAAACCAGGGACGAGCAGTACTTC.

This clone was found a few times. This chain joins TRBV18 and TRBJ2-1; perhaps TRBD2 as D (6 bases). V lost 3 bases and J 8 bases, leaving 17 bases between the germline ends. Germline CDR1 and CDR2: KGHSH and LQKENI. There are 15 residues in the CDR3. The DNA of the CDR3 is TGTGCCAGCTCACCTCTAGGGAGCGGAGGGGATGAGCAGTTCTTC. Translating gives CASSPLGSGGDEQFF.

The rearrangement links TRBV6-5 to TRBJ1-6; D gene ambiguous. The germline V and J ends were trimmed by 0 bases and 0 bases, with 6 bases remaining between them. CDR3 size: 16 residues. The V gene's germline CDR1 is MNHEY and CDR2 SVGAGI. The CDR3, as DNA: TGTGCCAGCAGTTACTCAGGGAGCTCCTATAATTCACCCCTCCACTTT. Its translation is CASSYSGSSYNSPLHF.

This clone has a handful of counts. V is TRBV6-5 and J is TRBJ2-3; the D gene is possibly TRBD1 (6 bases). Germline V gene data show CDR1 as MNHEY and CDR2 as SVGAGI. V shed 6 bases and J shed 6 bases, with 10 bases lying between them. The length of the CDR3 is 12 residues. The DNA for the CDR3 is TGTGCCAGCAGGACAGGTCAGGATACGCAGTATTTT. Amino acids: CASRTGQDTQYF.

The gene calls are TRBV19 and TRBJ2-7; tentative D call: TRBD1 (5 bases). The CDR3 is 15 amino acids. The V and J ends lost 6 bases and 5 bases respectively, with 20 bases between them. Germline V CDR1 and CDR2: LNHDA, SQIVND (reference sequence). DNA for the CDR3: TGTGCCAGTAGGTCAAACGCGCAGGGTGACGACGAGCAGTACTTC. It codes for CASRSNAQGDDEQYF.

The genes are TRBV7-9 and TRBJ2-1; 7 bases are a match to TRBD2. Per the germline V gene, CDR1 is SEHNR and CDR2 is FQNEAQ (reference sequence). The CDR3 has 14 residues. V lost 6 bases to trimming and J lost 4 bases; unmatched junction nucleotides: 6. DNA for the CDR3: TGTGCCAGCAGTCCGGGCGGGAGTTACAATGAGCAGTTCTTC. Its translation is CASSPGGSYNEQFF.

V and J are TRBV5-1 and TRBJ2-7, with 9 bases identical to TRBD1. J was trimmed by 4 bases and V by 4 bases; bases with no gene match: 12. Germline CDR1 is SGHRS and CDR2 is YFSETQ. The CDR3 loop spans 16 amino acids. CDR3 nucleotide sequence: TGCGCCAGCAGCCCGGAGATAGACAGGGGGAGTTACGAGCAGTACTTC. This translates into CASSPEIDRGSYEQYF.

This clone was seen a few times. This chain links TRBV5-1 with TRBJ2-2, with unresolved D. The CDR3 extends over 14 amino acids. Germline V gene data show CDR1 as SGHRS and CDR2 as YFSETQ. Between the trimmed V and J ends, which lost 5 bases and 6 bases, there was a span of 14 bases. For the CDR3, the DNA is TGCGCCAGCAGTTCCGGGCCCCAGTCCGGGGAGCTGTTTTTT. As protein: CASSSGPQSGELFF. The full variable domain, rest sourced from reference TRBV5-1 and TRBJ2-2, is KAGVTQTPRYLIKTRGQQVTLSCSPISGHRSVSWYQQTPGQGLQFLFEYFSETQRNKGNFPGRFSGRQFSNSRSEMNVSTLELGDSALYLCASSSGPQSGELFFGEGSRLTVL.

The sample holds a few counts of this clone. The chain employs TRBV7-9 and TRBJ2-1; 8 nucleotides align to TRBD1. The CDR3 covers 14 residues. V lost 5 bases and J lost 8; bases outside the gene matches: 8. Germline V lookup: CDR1 SEHNR, CDR2 FQNEAQ (reference sequence). The CDR3: CASSPGQGGYEQFF. DNA for the CDR3: TGTGCCAGCAGCCCCGGACAGGGCGGGTATGAGCAGTTCTTC.

The sample holds a few counts of this clone. The chain has TRBV2 and TRBJ2-5; 7 bases are a match to TRBD1. This CDR3 is built from 15 residues. Germline lookup yields CDR1 SNHLY and CDR2 FYNNEI. V was pared by 3 bases and J by 6 bases, with 10 bases of the junction left unmatched. For the CDR3, the DNA is TGTGCCAGCAGTGACCTTGACAGGGCGGTAAAGACCCAGTACTTC. As protein: CASSDLDRAVKTQYF.

The chain is built from TRBV14 and TRBJ2-1; 10 bases agree with TRBD2. The V segment lost 0 bases and the J segment 9 bases; nucleotides outside the gene matches: 8. The CDR3 length is 16 residues. From germline, CDR1 is SGHDN and CDR2 FVKESK. The CDR3 loop is CASSQDLAGAGSEQFF. The CDR3 region has the DNA TGTGCCAGCAGCCAAGATCTAGCGGGGGCGGGAAGTGAGCAGTTCTTC.

V usage is TRBV9 and J usage is TRBJ1-1; 7 positions agree with TRBD1. After removal of 6 bases from V and 4 bases from J, the junction contained 12 bases not matched to a gene. This CDR3 has 15 residues. Germline V gives CDR1 SGDLS, CDR2 YYNGEE. The CDR3 DNA follows: TGTGCCAGCATGAGTTACGGGACAGCTGGCACTGAAGCTTTCTTT. It translates to CASMSYGTAGTEAFF. The variable domain in full, completed from reference TRBV9 and TRBJ1-1, reads DSGVTQTPKHLITATGQRVTLRCSPRSGDLSVYWYQQSLDQGLQFLIQYYNGEERAKGNILERFSAQQFPDLHSELNLSSLELGDSALYFCASMSYGTAGTEAFFGQGTRLTVV.

This clone was picked up a small number of times. The chain joins TRBV30 to TRBJ1-5; D is possibly TRBD1 (5 bases). This CDR3 region has 13 residues. From germline, CDR1 is GTSNPN and CDR2 SVGIG (reference sequence). The V gene lost 0 bases and the J gene lost 8 bases, with 11 bases spanning the gap. The CDR3 region is CAWSVERGKPQHF. In nucleotides, the CDR3 is TGTGCCTGGAGTGTAGAACGGGGGAAGCCCCAGCATTTT.